These 10 T cell receptor beta chains were all obtained from the same sample, sequenced in a study of blood T cell repertoires in COVID-19. Clones were read by immunoSEQ multiplex PCR, and TCRdb kept only the in-frame ones, dropping some. The table has about 310,000 clones, around 86% seen once. The sample comprised PBMCs or T cells enriched from blood (not recorded which). These receptors were taken from a man aged 60 to 69 who had recovered from COVID-19.

The chain joins TRBV27 to TRBJ1-6; a possible D gene is TRBD1 (5 bases). V shed 1 base and J shed 12 bases, with 25 bases lying between them. Looked up from germline, CDR1 is MNHEY and CDR2 is SMNVEV (reference sequence). The CDR3 totals 18 residues. The CDR3 loop is CASSLYAPLAGTGGPLHF. The CDR3 coding sequence is TGTGCCAGCAGTTTATACGCCCCCCTGGCGGGGACTGGGGGACCCCTCCACTTT.

The chain uses TRBV5-1 and TRBJ2-4; 8 bases match TRBD2. Unmatched junction bases numbered 10, after V lost 3 bases and J lost 5 bases. The germline V gene has CDR1 SGHRS and CDR2 YFSETQ. This CDR3 spans 16 amino acids. DNA for the CDR3: TGCGCCAGCAGCTGGACGGGAGGGCCCCCTGAAAACATTCAGTACTTC. Residues: CASSWTGGPPENIQYF.

The chain is built from TRBV11-1 and TRBJ2-1; 8 bases are a match to TRBD2. Germline CDR1 is SGHAT and CDR2 is FQDESV (reference sequence). This CDR3 region has 16 residues. V was clipped by 7 bases and J by 7 bases; unmatched bases: 15. Here the CDR3 DNA reads TGTGCCAGCACCTCGTCCAGGAGCGGGAGATTTAATGAGCAGTTCTTC. Protein sequence: CASTSSRSGRFNEQFF.

This chain connects TRBV18 to TRBJ2-7; 9 bases are shared with TRBD1. Germline V gene lookup returns CDR1 KGHSH and CDR2 LQKENI. The CDR3 runs 15 residues. V lost 1 base, J lost 5 bases, and 6 bases stayed unmatched. DNA of the CDR3: TGTGCCAGCTCACCACAGGGACAGGGTTTACACGAGCAGTACTTC. It specifies CASSPQGQGLHEQYF.

The chain carries TRBV3-1 (or the pseudogene TRBV3-2) and TRBJ2-1; 7 bases map to TRBD1. CDR3 length equals 14 residues. Trimming removed 2 bases from V and 7 bases from J; junction bases left unmatched: 5. Germline CDR1 LGHDT, CDR2 YNNKEL (reference sequence). CDR3 loop: CASSQLTGTNEQFF. CDR3 nucleotide sequence: TGTGCCAGCAGCCAATTGACAGGGACGAATGAGCAGTTCTTC.

The table lists this clone with a count of one. The chain employs TRBV5-1 and TRBJ1-2; 7 nucleotides align to TRBD1. CDR1 SGHRS and CDR2 YFSETQ come from the germline V gene. J was trimmed by 8 bases and V by 4 bases; bases with no gene match: 8. The CDR3 spans 13 residues. The CDR3 sequence is CASSLEGQSGYTF. CDR3 DNA sequence: TGCGCCAGCAGCCTAGAGGGACAGTCCGGCTACACCTTC.

The V gene is TRBV28, the J gene TRBJ1-2; TRBD1 matches 9 bases. The V gene end was trimmed by 5 bases and the J gene end by 0 bases; junction bases not matched to a gene: 7. Germline V lookup: CDR1 MDHEN, CDR2 SYDVKM. The CDR3 runs 16 residues. DNA for the CDR3: TGTGCCAGCAGTGCCGGCGGGACAGGGACTAACTATGGCTACACCTTC. Translating it yields CASSAGGTGTNYGYTF.

About this clone: Other DNA sequences of this sample code for an identical CDR3. The rearrangement joins TRBV5-1 to TRBJ2-5; 7 bases align to TRBD1. CDR3 length equals 14 residues. Trimming took 2 bases from V and 2 from J; bases not matched to a gene: 3. CDR1 is SGHRS, CDR2 YFSETQ, per germline. CDR3 bases: TGCGCCAGCAGCTTACGACAGGGACAAGAGACCCAGTACTTC. Amino acids: CASSLRQGQETQYF. The variable domain in full, with the rest retrieved from reference TRBV5-1 and TRBJ2-5, is KAGVTQTPRYLIKTRGQQVTLSCSPISGHRSVSWYQQTPGQGLQFLFEYFSETQRNKGNFPGRFSGRQFSNSRSEMNVSTLELGDSALYLCASSLRQGQETQYFGPGTRLLVL.

The chain couples TRBV19 to TRBJ1-4, with D perhaps TRBD1 (5 bases). CDR3 length: 16 amino acids. V lost 0 bases to trimming and J lost 2 bases, with 10 bases between them. CDR1 and CDR2 from the germline V gene are LNHDA and SQIVND (reference sequence). The CDR3 sequence is CASSIDNRGTNEKLFF. Written as DNA, the CDR3 is TGTGCCAGTAGTATAGACAACCGGGGGACTAATGAAAAACTGTTTTTT.

The chain couples TRBV6-5 to TRBJ2-3; 10 nucleotides align to TRBD1. Germline-derived CDR1 and CDR2 are MNHEY and SVGAGI. The CDR3 is 15 residues long. V lost 6 bases and J lost 2; bases outside the gene matches: 5. The CDR3, as DNA: TGTGCCAGCAGCACCGGGACAGGGGCCACAGATACGCAGTATTTT. Translation gives CASSTGTGATDTQYF.